This entry lists 32 T cell receptor beta chains sequenced from one sample in a study of OX40 agonist ivuxolimab in advanced cancers. Repertoires were generated with immunoSEQ multiplex PCR, while TCRdb's copy carries only in-frame clones and drops some. The table lists nearly 85,000 clones, roughly 80% of them singletons. The specimen comprised CD4+ or CD8+ T cells sorted from blood, sampled in a trial of the OX40 agonist ivuxolimab. All receptors come from an adult with an advanced solid tumor such as melanoma, head and neck, liver or kidney cancer.

The J gene is TRBJ2-7, the V gene TRBV6-1; maybe TRBD1 (6 bases). The V end was cut by 5 bases, the J end by 2 bases, with 13 bases between. This CDR3 comprises 14 residues. Germline CDR1 and CDR2: MNHNS and SASEGT. The CDR3 protein is CASSPRDTAYEQYF. DNA for the CDR3: TGTGCCAGCAGTCCCCGGGACACTGCCTACGAGCAGTACTTC.

The rearrangement uses TRBV4-3 and TRBJ2-1; tentative D call: TRBD1 (6 bases). V dropped 2 bases and J dropped 0 bases, with 14 bases sitting between them. This CDR3 comprises 17 residues. Per germline, CDR1 LGHNA and CDR2 YSLEER. CDR3 amino acids: CASSQNYRESSYNEQFF. The CDR3 nucleotides are TGCGCCAGCAGCCAAAATTACAGGGAGAGCTCCTACAATGAGCAGTTCTTC.

This clone was seen a handful of times. The J gene is TRBJ1-1, the V gene TRBV15; a possible D gene is TRBD1 (5 bases). The V end lost 8 bases, the J end lost 5 bases, and 15 bases lay between the germline ends. Germline lookup yields CDR1 LNHNV and CDR2 YYDKDF (reference sequence). This CDR3 contains 13 residues. The CDR3: CATESGVRTEAFF. In nucleotides, the CDR3 is TGTGCCACCGAGTCGGGGGTGAGGACTGAAGCTTTCTTT.

The V call is TRBV25-1, the J call TRBJ2-5; D is uncertain. The CDR3 extends over 13 amino acids. Trimming left V 2 bases short and J 3 bases short, with 7 bases between. Germline CDR1 reads MGHDK; CDR2 reads SYGVNS. The CDR3 spells CASSEGREETQYF. The CDR3 DNA reads TGTGCCAGCAGTGAAGGAAGAGAAGAGACCCAGTACTTC.

V usage is TRBV29-1 and J usage is TRBJ1-1; D perhaps matches TRBD1 (6 bases). CDR1 and CDR2 (germline): SQVTM, ANQGSEA. Deletions cut 6 bases from V and 1 base from J, with 12 bases between. There are 13 residues in the CDR3. The CDR3 spells CSVAGAENTEAFF. As DNA, the CDR3 is TGCAGCGTCGCAGGGGCGGAGAACACTGAAGCTTTCTTT.

This rearrangement joins TRBV6-5 to TRBJ1-4, with a tentative D call TRBD1 (5 bases). The CDR3 is made up of 16 amino acids. Germline CDR1 is MNHEY and CDR2 is SVGAGI. With 4 bases removed from V and 6 bases from J, the gap between germline ends came to 18 bases. CDR3 amino acids: CASSLFLGQAYEKLFF. CDR3 bases: TGTGCCAGCAGTTTGTTTCTGGGGCAGGCCTATGAAAAACTGTTTTTT.

The chain joins TRBV7-6 to TRBJ2-7; D remains ambiguous. Germline assignment: CDR1 SGHVS and CDR2 FNYEAQ. The V end lost 1 base, the J end lost 2 bases, and 12 bases lay between the germline ends. The CDR3 runs 15 residues. In DNA, the CDR3 is TGTGCCAGCAGCTTAGATCCGGCCAGCACCTACGAGCAGTACTTC. Its translation is CASSLDPASTYEQYF.

The chain employs TRBV4-3 and TRBJ2-5, with 11 positions matching TRBD2. From germline, CDR1 is LGHNA and CDR2 YSLEER. This CDR3 has 18 residues. V lost 0 bases to trimming and J lost 2 bases; unmatched junction nucleotides: 8. CDR3 sequence: CASSQDGTSGGPQETQYF. The DNA for the CDR3 is TGCGCCAGCAGCCAAGATGGTACTAGCGGGGGCCCACAAGAGACCCAGTACTTC.

The V gene is TRBV10-3, the J gene TRBJ1-5; TRBD1 matches 7 bases. Trimming removed 8 bases from V and 4 bases from J; junction bases left unmatched: 5. CDR3 length: 13 amino acids. From germline, CDR1 is ENHRY and CDR2 SYGVKD. CDR3: CAIGDSKNQPQHF. CDR3 coding DNA: TGTGCCATCGGGGACAGCAAAAATCAGCCCCAGCATTTT.

The chain is built from TRBV11-2 and TRBJ1-2; the D gene is possibly TRBD1 (5 bases). The V end lost 5 bases, the J end lost 5 bases, and 15 bases lay between the germline ends. The CDR3 contains 14 residues. Germline CDR1 reads SGHAT; CDR2 reads FQNNGV. The CDR3 sequence is CASSPQDMLYGYTF. The CDR3 coding sequence is TGTGCCAGCAGCCCACAGGACATGTTATATGGCTACACCTTC.

The chain is built from TRBV29-1 and TRBJ1-2; possible D gene TRBD1, 5 bases. Looked up from germline, CDR1 is SQVTM and CDR2 is ANQGSEA. The CDR3 sequence is 12 residues long. V was clipped by 4 bases and J by 8 bases, with 14 bases between them. The CDR3 DNA is TGCAGCGTTGCTCGGGGAGGGGACGGCTACACCTTC. It translates to CSVARGGDGYTF.

This chain uses TRBV30 with TRBJ2-5; D gene ambiguous. The CDR3 extends over 12 amino acids. The germline V gene encodes CDR1 GTSNPN and CDR2 SVGIG (reference sequence). With 2 bases removed from V and 7 bases from J, the gap between germline ends came to 11 bases. DNA of the CDR3: TGTGCCTGGAGTCCGACTCGCGGGACCCAGTACTTC. As protein: CAWSPTRGTQYF.

The genes are TRBV5-1 and TRBJ2-5; tentatively, D is TRBD1 or TRBD2 (5 bases each). The V gene lost 7 bases and the J gene lost 3 bases, with 10 bases spanning the gap. Germline V gives CDR1 SGHRS, CDR2 YFSETQ. The CDR3 contains 12 residues. The CDR3 coding sequence is TGCGCCAGCCACGTGGGGGAAGAGACCCAGTACTTC. Translating gives CASHVGEETQYF.

The rearrangement joins TRBV10-3 to TRBJ2-1; TRBD1 or TRBD2 may be the D gene (5 bases each). V was clipped by 2 bases and J by 6 bases, with 14 bases between them. The CDR3 sequence is 15 residues long. Germline V CDR1 and CDR2: ENHRY, SYGVKD. The CDR3 reads CAISESGTVSNEQFF. Here the CDR3 DNA reads TGTGCCATCAGTGAGAGTGGGACCGTCTCCAATGAGCAGTTCTTC.

The table lists this clone with a few counts. This chain links TRBV19 with TRBJ2-4, with D perhaps TRBD1 or TRBD2 (5 bases each). V lost 5 bases, J lost 0 bases, and 14 bases lay in between. Germline CDR1 LNHDA, CDR2 SQIVND (reference sequence). The CDR3 spans 16 residues. The DNA of the CDR3 is TGTGCCAGTAGTCCATGGGGACGTCGAGCCAAAAACATTCAGTACTTC. This translates into CASSPWGRRAKNIQYF.

This chain connects TRBV7-2 to TRBJ1-1; D may be TRBD1 (5 bases). Trimming removed 9 bases from V and 5 bases from J, with 16 bases in between. The CDR3 is 13 residues long. CDR1 is SGHTA and CDR2 is FQGNSA in the germline V gene. CDR3 residues: CASEPQGRTEAFF. The CDR3 DNA is TGTGCCAGTGAGCCCCAGGGAAGGACTGAAGCTTTCTTT.

This clone has more than one count but fewer than ten. The chain is built from TRBV2 and TRBJ2-6; 7 bases align to TRBD1. This CDR3 spans 16 amino acids. J was trimmed by 0 bases and V by 7 bases; bases with no gene match: 6. Germline CDR1 is SNHLY and CDR2 is FYNNEI. The CDR3: CASKPGQRSGANVLTF. The CDR3 bases are TGTGCCAGCAAACCGGGACAGCGCTCTGGGGCCAACGTCCTGACTTTC.

This clone came up once. The chain recombines TRBV6-4 with TRBJ2-6; a weak D match, TRBD2 (5 bases). Trimming removed 2 bases from V and 0 bases from J, with 8 bases in between. Germline lookup yields CDR1 MRHNA and CDR2 SNTAGT. The CDR3 totals 16 residues. CDR3 sequence: CASSDQSGSGANVLTF. The CDR3 region has the DNA TGTGCCAGCAGTGACCAAAGCGGCTCTGGGGCCAACGTCCTGACTTTC.

This sequence joins TRBV6-5 and TRBJ1-2; 9 bases fit TRBD1. Germline V lookup: CDR1 MNHEY, CDR2 SVGAGI. The CDR3 loop spans 12 amino acids. V lost 6 bases and J lost 6; bases outside the gene matches: 2. The CDR3 nucleotides are TGTGCCAGCAGCACAGGGGGCCATGGCTACACCTTC. Translation: CASSTGGHGYTF.

This clone was seen only once. The chain employs TRBV6-1 and TRBJ1-2; D is unresolved. Germline V gene sequence: CDR1 MNHNS, CDR2 SASEGT. The CDR3 has 14 residues. With 3 bases removed from V and 2 bases from J, the gap between germline ends came to 10 bases. The CDR3 coding sequence is TGTGCCAGCAGTGATGACATCAGGAACTATGGCTACACCTTC. It translates to CASSDDIRNYGYTF.

CDR3 sequence reads: CASSPRNSPGELFF. CDR3 coding DNA: TGCGCCAGCAGTCCACGAAACAGTCCCGGGGAGCTGTTTTTT. This rearrangement joins TRBV23-1 to TRBJ2-2; D unresolved. TRBV23-1 is labeled an ORF, and its function is uncertain. Trimming left V 4 bases short and J 6 bases short, with 12 bases between. CDR3 length: 14 residues.

This rearrangement joins TRBV6-4 to TRBJ1-2; TRBD1 is a possible D gene (5 bases). CDR1 is MRHNA, CDR2 SNTAGT, per germline. Between the trimmed V and J ends, which lost 2 bases and 2 bases, there was a span of 18 bases. The CDR3 loop spans 17 amino acids. The CDR3 sequence: CASSDGGYGSFNYGYTF. The CDR3 bases are TGTGCCAGCAGTGACGGGGGATATGGCAGTTTCAACTATGGCTACACCTTC.

This clone was counted a single time. The chain links TRBV7-9 to TRBJ1-1; possible D gene TRBD1, 5 bases. The germline CDR1 and CDR2 sequences are SEHNR and FQNEAQ (reference sequence). Between the trimmed V and J ends, which lost 1 base and 4 bases, there was a span of 10 bases. The CDR3 covers 14 residues. As DNA, the CDR3 is TGTGCCAGCAGCTTAGGTATCGGGGGCACTGAAGCTTTCTTT. This translates into CASSLGIGGTEAFF.

The chain employs TRBV6-1 and TRBJ2-2, with D possibly being TRBD1 (6 bases). This CDR3 spans 13 amino acids. Germline values: CDR1 MNHNS, CDR2 SASEGT. Trimming pared 10 bases from V and 1 base from J, leaving 10 bases between. This CDR3 reads CATRTENTGELFF. The CDR3 DNA reads TGTGCCACAAGGACAGAGAACACCGGGGAGCTGTTTTTT.

V is TRBV25-1 and J is TRBJ2-3; D is perhaps TRBD1 (6 bases). V lost 7 bases and J 4 bases, leaving 15 bases between the germline ends. Germline values: CDR1 MGHDK, CDR2 SYGVNS. This CDR3 has 14 amino acids. The CDR3 DNA reads TGTGCCAGCATTCATTCTCAGGGGTCAGATACGCAGTATTTT. Residues: CASIHSQGSDTQYF.

V gene TRBV5-7 combines with J gene TRBJ1-5; no firm D call. TRBV5-7 has ORF status, its function being uncertain. Trimming removed 1 base at V and 4 bases at J, with 3 bases between. This CDR3 contains 12 residues. CDR3 sequence reads: CASSLRNQPQHF. CDR3 in DNA: TGTGCCAGCAGCTTGCGGAATCAGCCCCAGCATTTT.

This clone has only a few counts. V and J are TRBV7-9 and TRBJ1-2; the D is unclear. Trimming took 5 bases from V and 5 from J, leaving 9 bases between them. Germline CDR1 reads SEHNR; CDR2 reads FQNEAQ (reference sequence). CDR3 length equals 12 residues. The CDR3 region is CASSQDVYGYTF. The CDR3 nucleotides are TGTGCCAGCAGCCAGGACGTATATGGCTACACCTTC.

This chain joins TRBV5-1 and TRBJ2-1, with TRBD2 matching 7 bases. The CDR3 sequence is 12 residues long. Germline V gene sequence: CDR1 SGHRS, CDR2 YFSETQ. With V trimmed by 4 bases and J by 9 bases, 4 bases remained unmatched. As DNA, the CDR3 is TGCGCCAGCAGCCAGACTAGCACTGAGCAGTTCTTC. Translating it yields CASSQTSTEQFF.

This rearrangement joins TRBV9 to TRBJ2-1; 10 positions match TRBD1. V lost 3 bases and J lost 3; bases outside the gene matches: 6. CDR3 size: 16 residues. The germline V gene has CDR1 SGDLS and CDR2 YYNGEE. The CDR3 here is CASSEQGQGDYNEQFF. DNA for the CDR3: TGTGCCAGCAGCGAGCAAGGACAGGGGGACTACAATGAGCAGTTCTTC.

V usage is TRBV19 and J usage is TRBJ1-1; maybe TRBD1 (6 bases). Germline V CDR1 and CDR2: LNHDA, SQIVND (reference sequence). The V gene lost 9 bases and the J gene lost 4 bases, with 24 bases spanning the gap. This CDR3 contains 16 residues. CDR3 protein: CASHPGAEGGTTEAFF. The DNA for the CDR3 is TGTGCCAGCCACCCGGGGGCCGAGGGGGGGACCACTGAAGCTTTCTTT.

V usage is TRBV10-3 and J usage is TRBJ2-3; 9 bases line up with TRBD1. Germline assignment: CDR1 ENHRY and CDR2 SYGVKD. The CDR3 consists of 17 residues. After removal of 0 bases from V and 0 bases from J, the junction contained 4 bases not matched to a gene. CDR3 in amino acids: CAISESGTGTSTDTQYF. CDR3 DNA: TGTGCCATCAGTGAGTCCGGGACAGGGACTAGCACAGATACGCAGTATTTT.

V gene TRBV30 combines with J gene TRBJ1-1; D is undetermined. CDR1 GTSNPN and CDR2 SVGIG come from the germline V gene (reference sequence). This CDR3 contains 11 residues. Trimming left V 4 bases short and J 7 bases short, with 10 bases between. CDR3: CAWTGFSEAFF. CDR3 in DNA: TGTGCCTGGACCGGGTTTAGTGAAGCTTTCTTT.